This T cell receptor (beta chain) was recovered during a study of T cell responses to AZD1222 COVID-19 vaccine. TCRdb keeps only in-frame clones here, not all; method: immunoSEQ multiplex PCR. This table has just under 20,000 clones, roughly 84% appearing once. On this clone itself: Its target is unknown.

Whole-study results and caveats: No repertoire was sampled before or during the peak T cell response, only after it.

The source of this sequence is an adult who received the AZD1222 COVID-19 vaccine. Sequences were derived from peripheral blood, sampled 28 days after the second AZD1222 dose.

Here the CDR3 reads CASSLSRGSSYEQYF. The CDR3 DNA follows: TGTGCCAGCAGCTTGAGTCGCGGGAGCTCCTACGAGCAGTACTTC. The V and J genes are TRBV5-6 and TRBJ2-7, with 7 nucleotides matching TRBD2. The CDR3 length is 15 residues. Per germline, CDR1 SGHDT and CDR2 YYEEEE. V shed 1 base and J 0 bases; nucleotides not matched to a gene: 4.